This T cell receptor beta chain was captured in a study of technical replicates of blood from four donors. Sequencing was performed with immunoSEQ multiplex PCR; in TCRdb, only in-frame clones are kept and a portion is missing. The sample lists roughly 93,000 clones, 95% occurring once. Trimming removed 2 bases from V and 0 bases from J, with 17 bases in between. This CDR3 spans 18 amino acids. Germline lookup yields CDR1 MGHRA and CDR2 YSYEKL. This clonotype was sampled from a human donor in good health. Sequences were obtained from T cells isolated from PBMCs. This rearrangement joins TRBV4-1 to TRBJ1-3, with unresolved D. CDR3 amino acids: CASSQNEGRIISGNTIYF. DNA of the CDR3: TGCGCCAGCAGCCAAAACGAGGGCAGAATTATCTCTGGAAACACCATATATTTT.